The following is a T cell receptor (beta chain) sequence with its context. Its cognate antigen is unknown. CDR3 length: 15 amino acids. V lost 5 bases and J lost 5, with 16 bases in between. Germline V gene lookup returns CDR1 LNHDA and CDR2 SQIVND (reference sequence). This record belongs to a study of T cell repertoires in cytomegalovirus infection. TCRdb independently ran MiXCR on the reads; one entry per CDR3 protein. This table has roughly 860,000 distinct CDR3 sequences, 32% appearing once. This sequence was found in a human donor in good health (CMV status not recorded). Some clones in this sample may be carry-over from other donors' samples. The sequenced sample was cultured CD8+ T cells from PBMCs, obtained from culture after CMV antigen stimulation. The chain combines TRBV19 with TRBJ2-1; no reliable D call. CDR3 loop: CASSEKDFIDNEQFF. CDR3 DNA: TGTGCCAGTAGTGAGAAGGATTTCATTGACAATGAGCAGTTCTTC.